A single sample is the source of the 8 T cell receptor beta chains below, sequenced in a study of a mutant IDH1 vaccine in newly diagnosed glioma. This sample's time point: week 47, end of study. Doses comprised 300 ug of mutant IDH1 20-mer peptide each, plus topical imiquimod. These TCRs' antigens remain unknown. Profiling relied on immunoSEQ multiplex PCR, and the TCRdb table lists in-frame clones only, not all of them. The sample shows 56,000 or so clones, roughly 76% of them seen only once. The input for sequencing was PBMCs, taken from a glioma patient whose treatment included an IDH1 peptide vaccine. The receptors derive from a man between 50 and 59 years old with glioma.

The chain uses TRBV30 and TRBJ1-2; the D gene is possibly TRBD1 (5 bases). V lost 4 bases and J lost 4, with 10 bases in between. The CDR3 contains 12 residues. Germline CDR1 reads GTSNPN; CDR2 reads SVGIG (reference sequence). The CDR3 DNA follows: TGTGCCTGGAAGGGGTTTTCCTATGGCTACACCTTC. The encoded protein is CAWKGFSYGYTF.

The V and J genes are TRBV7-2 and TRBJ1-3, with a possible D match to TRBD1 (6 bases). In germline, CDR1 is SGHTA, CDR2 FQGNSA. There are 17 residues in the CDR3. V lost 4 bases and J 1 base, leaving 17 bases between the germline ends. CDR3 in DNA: TGTGCCAGCAGCTCCCTGGGGAGTCAGGGGTCTGGAAACACCATATATTTT. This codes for CASSSLGSQGSGNTIYF.

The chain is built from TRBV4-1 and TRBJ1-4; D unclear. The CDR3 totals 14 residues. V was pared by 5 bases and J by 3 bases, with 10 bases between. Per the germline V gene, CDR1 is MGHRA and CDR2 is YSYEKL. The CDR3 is CASSEARPNEKLFF. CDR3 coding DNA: TGCGCCAGCAGCGAAGCACGGCCTAATGAAAAACTGTTTTTT.

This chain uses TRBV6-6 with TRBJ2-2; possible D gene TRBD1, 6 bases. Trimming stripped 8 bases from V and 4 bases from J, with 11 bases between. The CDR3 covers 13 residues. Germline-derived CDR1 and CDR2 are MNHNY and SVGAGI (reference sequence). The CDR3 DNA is TGTGCCAGCGGGGGCCCCGGCACCGGGGAGCTGTTTTTT. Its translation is CASGGPGTGELFF.

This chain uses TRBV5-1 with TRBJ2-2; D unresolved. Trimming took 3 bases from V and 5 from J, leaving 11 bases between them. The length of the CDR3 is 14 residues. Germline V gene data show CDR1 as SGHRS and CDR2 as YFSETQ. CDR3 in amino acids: CASSSGRQTGELFF. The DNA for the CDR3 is TGCGCCAGCAGCTCGGGCCGGCAGACCGGGGAGCTGTTTTTT.

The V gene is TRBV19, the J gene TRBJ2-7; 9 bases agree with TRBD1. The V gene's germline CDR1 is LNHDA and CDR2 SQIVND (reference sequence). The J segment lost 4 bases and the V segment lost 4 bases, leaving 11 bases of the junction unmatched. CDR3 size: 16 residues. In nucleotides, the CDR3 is TGTGCCAGTAGTACGCTACAGGGGGCTCGGCGGTACGAGCAGTACTTC. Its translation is CASSTLQGARRYEQYF.

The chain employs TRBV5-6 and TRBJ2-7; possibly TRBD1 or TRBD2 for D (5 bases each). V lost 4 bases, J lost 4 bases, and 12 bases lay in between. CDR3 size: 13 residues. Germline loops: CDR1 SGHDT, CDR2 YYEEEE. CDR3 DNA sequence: TGTGCCAGCAGCGTTGGGACGGCATACGAGCAGTACTTC. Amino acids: CASSVGTAYEQYF.

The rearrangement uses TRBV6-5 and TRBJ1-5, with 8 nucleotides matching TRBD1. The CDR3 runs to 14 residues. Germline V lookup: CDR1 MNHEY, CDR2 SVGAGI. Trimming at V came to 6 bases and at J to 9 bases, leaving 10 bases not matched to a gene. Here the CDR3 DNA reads TGTGCCAGCAGCCCAGGACAGGGCCGCCGGCCCCAGCATTTT. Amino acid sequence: CASSPGQGRRPQHF.